Detailed here is one T cell receptor (beta chain). Its specificity is unknown. This sample was taken from a study of regulatory T cells in long-lasting Graves disease. Findings of the study overall: New patients shared over 900 public clonotypes, and persistent patients shared more, with about 2,500.

Unmatched junction bases numbered 10, after V lost 4 bases and J lost 2 bases. Germline V gene sequence: CDR1 SGHDT, CDR2 YYEEEE. The CDR3 is made up of 16 amino acids. The time point denotes: newly diagnosed GD, antithyroid drugs for less than 3 months. The authors made the TCR library using RNA they extracted from PBMCs. iRepertoire HTBI primers and Arm-PCR of CDR3 regions built TCR beta libraries. One entry per CDR3 protein, called by TCRdb with MiXCR from the multiplex PCR reads. In the table there are fewer than 500,000 distinct CDR3 sequences, about a sixth of which are singletons. The data were also submitted as part of a second study, on T cells in Graves' hyperthyroidism and ophthalmopathy. As that report states: Most clonotypes that expanded in the thyroid above 0.001 also showed up in blood.

Sequenced here: peripheral blood mononuclear cells (PBMCs), sampled at new diagnosis, from a patient treated with antithyroid drugs. The chain is built from TRBV5-6 and TRBJ2-7; 9 bases agree with TRBD2. The clonotype comes from a man aged 40-55 years with Graves disease. The CDR3 loop reads CASSPTLAGSTYEQYF. The DNA for the CDR3 is TGTGCCAGCAGCCCAACACTAGCGGGCTCGACCTACGAGCAGTACTTC.